The source of this T cell receptor beta chain is a study of blood T cell repertoires in COVID-19. Germline assignment: CDR1 LNHNV and CDR2 YYDKDF (reference sequence). The CDR3 loop spans 15 amino acids. J gave up 6 bases and V 0 bases, and 7 bases lay outside the gene matches. Assay used: immunoSEQ multiplex PCR; TCRdb lists only in-frame clones, some missing. The data hold under 300,000 clones, with 80% to 85% observed a single time. The V and J genes are TRBV15 and TRBJ1-1; 7 bases align to TRBD1. The origin of this receptor is a woman aged 40 to 50 who had recovered from COVID-19. Sample: peripheral blood. The CDR3 spells CATSRDPVQGAEAFF. CDR3 sequence (DNA): TGTGCCACCAGCAGAGATCCGGTCCAGGGGGCTGAAGCTTTCTTT.